The subject of this entry is one T cell receptor beta chain. Germline trimming cut 5 bases from V and 1 base from J; bases unmatched to any gene: 1. Germline V gene sequence: CDR1 LNHDA, CDR2 SQIVND (reference sequence). CDR3 length: 14 amino acids. Sequenced by immunoSEQ multiplex PCR; TCRdb stores in-frame clones only, minus some. The sample includes 65,000 to 95,000 clones, about 80% of them seen just once. The patients had HPV-negative, locally advanced oral cavity squamous cell carcinoma. This entry is derived from a study of neoadjuvant anti-PD-1 for oral cavity cancer. Sequences were derived from PBMCs, sampled before nivolumab (anti-PD-1) treatment. The rearrangement links TRBV19 to TRBJ2-7; TRBD1 matches at 11 bases. This TCR was sampled from a person between 35 and 79 years old with oral cavity squamous cell carcinoma. In DNA, the CDR3 is TGTGCCAGTAGTTGGGACAGGGGGTCCTACGAGCAGTACTTC. It specifies CASSWDRGSYEQYF.